This TCR beta chain was recovered during a study of breast tumors, draining lymph nodes, adjacent tissues. Overall study findings and caveats: Data fit most tumor T cells coming from lymph node, expanding in tumor. Tumor TCR diversity was below lymph nodes but above nontumor tissue.

Germline-derived CDR1 and CDR2 are SSHAT and FNYEAQ (reference sequence). CDR3 length: 14 residues. TCRdb re-called the multiplex PCR reads with MiXCR, one entry per CDR3 protein. Of over 60,000 distinct CDR3 sequences in the sample, around 60% were seen once. On this clonotype: The antigen is not known. One end of the junction varies from germline; a read error may be responsible.

Sequencing used breast tumor tissue. This TCR derives from a female donor with breast cancer. Some clones in this sample may be carry-over from other donors' samples. The chain uses TRBV7-7 and TRBJ2-5, with 8 bases identical to TRBD1. The CDR3 reads CASSLTGAQETQYF. In nucleotides, the CDR3 is TGTGCTAGCAGCTTGACAGGGGCCCAAGAGACCCAGTACTTC.